This note documents a single TCR beta chain sequence. Its antigen is still unknown. Treatment specified: roughly 19 received Ad26.COV2.S at low or high dose, single or two shots; about 5 received placebo; per-sample allocation not given. All samples were drawn on day 63, counting from the first vaccine or placebo injection. This sample was included in a study of Ad26.COV2.S vaccination and SARS-CoV-2 variants. Study background: In the COV1001 trial, the donor was in the Ad26.COV2.S arm.

This CDR3 has 15 amino acids. Germline V gene data show CDR1 as MDHEN and CDR2 as SYDVKM. V lost 4 bases to trimming and J lost 4 bases, with 13 bases between them. Sequenced by immunoSEQ multiplex PCR; TCRdb stores in-frame clones only, minus some. The profile shows 440,000 or so clones, 90% of them singletons. Study-wide points: Non-spike TCR breadth did not differ much between vaccine and placebo recipients.

This material consisted of peripheral blood, taken in a trial of Ad26.COV2.S vaccine versus placebo. This TCR derives from a person aged 18-65 years who received the Ad26.COV2.S COVID-19 vaccine or a placebo. The V and J genes are TRBV28 and TRBJ1-4; D perhaps matches TRBD1 (5 bases). The CDR3 sequence: CASSSTSGFNEKLFF. The DNA for the CDR3 is TGTGCCAGCAGTTCCACTTCAGGGTTTAATGAAAAACTGTTTTTT.